The 27 T cell receptor beta chains presented below share a single source sample, sequenced in a study of OX40 agonist ivuxolimab in advanced cancers. Measured with immunoSEQ multiplex PCR; TCRdb has only the in-frame clones, and not every one. Of nearly 55,000 clones listed, approximately 85% are singletons. Here the sequenced sample was CD4+ or CD8+ T cells sorted from blood, taken in a trial of the OX40 agonist ivuxolimab. These receptor sequences come from an adult with an advanced solid tumor such as melanoma, head and neck, liver or kidney cancer.

This sequence joins TRBV11-3 and TRBJ2-7; 8 bases line up with TRBD2. With V trimmed by 4 bases and J by 2 bases, 7 bases remained unmatched. Germline V gene sequence: CDR1 SGHNT, CDR2 YENEEA. The length of the CDR3 is 15 residues. This chain's CDR3 is CASSYTSGGTYEQYF. The CDR3, as DNA: TGTGCCAGCAGCTACACTAGCGGAGGGACCTACGAGCAGTACTTC.

The chain uses TRBV2 and TRBJ2-1, with D uncertain. The CDR3 is 12 residues long. Germline-derived CDR1 and CDR2 are SNHLY and FYNNEI. V was clipped by 6 bases and J by 6 bases, with 9 bases between them. The CDR3 nucleotides are TGTGCCAGCAGCTCCGACTTCAATGAGCAGTTCTTC. Protein product: CASSSDFNEQFF.

The chain employs TRBV14 and TRBJ2-7; TRBD1 matches at 9 bases. Germline V gene sequence: CDR1 SGHDN, CDR2 FVKESK. This CDR3 spans 13 amino acids. V lost 4 bases, J lost 4 bases, and 2 bases stayed unmatched. The CDR3 here is CASSPGQGYEQYF. Here the CDR3 DNA reads TGTGCCAGCAGCCCGGGACAGGGTTACGAGCAGTACTTC.

The chain recombines TRBV5-8 with TRBJ1-2; D not resolved. The CDR3 is 15 amino acids. The germline V gene has CDR1 SGHTS and CDR2 YDEGEE. V gave up 0 bases and J gave up 1 base, with 10 bases separating them. In DNA form, the CDR3 reads TGTGCCAGCAGCTTGGAGACCGCCTATAACTATGGCTACACCTTC. This encodes CASSLETAYNYGYTF. Together with reference TRBV5-8 and TRBJ1-2, the CDR3 gives the full variable domain: EAGVTQSPTHLIKTRGQQATLRCSPISGHTSVYWYQQALGLGLQFLLWYDEGEERNRGNFPPRFSGRQFPNYSSELNVNALELEDSALYLCASSLETAYNYGYTFGSGTRLTVV.

V is TRBV5-4 and J is TRBJ1-4; TRBD1 might be the D (6 bases). The CDR3 has 14 residues. Germline assignment: CDR1 SGHNT and CDR2 YYREEE (reference sequence). Trimming removed 0 bases from V and 7 bases from J, with 10 bases in between. The CDR3 nucleotides are TGTGCCAGCAGCTTGGACAGGGAATTTGAAAAACTGTTTTTT. This translates into CASSLDREFEKLFF.

This clone was detected a few times. For the CDR3, the DNA is TGCGCCAGCAGTTTCGGGAGCCGGGGGGAGCAGTACTTC. Translated, it gives CASSFGSRGEQYF. The V gene is TRBV10-2, the J gene TRBJ2-7, with D possibly TRBD2 on 6 matching bases. V lost 5 bases to trimming and J lost 7 bases, with 15 bases between them. The CDR3 has 13 amino acids. Germline V gene data show CDR1 as WSHSY and CDR2 as SAAADI.

V gene TRBV14 combines with J gene TRBJ2-5; 9 bases are shared with TRBD2. The trim removed 5 bases at V and 10 bases at J, leaving 17 bases unmatched. CDR1 and CDR2 from the germline V gene are SGHDN and FVKESK. The CDR3 covers 16 residues. CDR3 nucleotides: TGTGCCAGCAGCGACCGAGAGTCGCGGGGGGGGATGATCCAGTACTTC. Translation: CASSDRESRGGMIQYF. Together with reference TRBV14 and TRBJ2-5, the CDR3 gives the full variable domain: EAGVTQFPSHSVIEKGQTVTLRCDPISGHDNLYWYRRVMGKEIKFLLHFVKESKQDESGMPNNRFLAERTGGTYSTLKVQPAELEDSGVYFCASSDRESRGGMIQYFGPGTRLLVL.

The chain employs TRBV5-1 and TRBJ1-4; TRBD1 might be the D (5 bases). Germline V gene sequence: CDR1 SGHRS, CDR2 YFSETQ. CDR3 length: 14 residues. V lost 1 base and J 8 bases, leaving 12 bases between the germline ends. The CDR3: CASSLSGNLEKLFF. CDR3 nucleotide sequence: TGCGCCAGCAGCTTGTCAGGGAATCTGGAAAAACTGTTTTTT.

The rearrangement joins TRBV7-9 to TRBJ2-1, with TRBD2 identical over 9 bases. The germline V gene encodes CDR1 SEHNR and CDR2 FQNEAQ (reference sequence). The CDR3 runs 16 residues. J was trimmed by 8 bases and V by 5 bases; bases with no gene match: 13. The CDR3 region has the DNA TGTGCCAGCAGCACGGAGGGCGGGAGGGTTCTATATGAGCAGTTCTTC. It codes for CASSTEGGRVLYEQFF.

This chain links TRBV27 with TRBJ2-1; unclear D gene. Germline CDR1 MNHEY, CDR2 SMNVEV (reference sequence). This CDR3 comprises 13 residues. Trimming left V 0 bases short and J 5 bases short, with 5 bases between. CDR3 sequence reads: CASSLSLNNEQFF. The CDR3 nucleotides are TGTGCCAGCAGTTTATCCTTGAACAATGAGCAGTTCTTC.

The chain employs TRBV5-4 and TRBJ2-1; maybe TRBD2 (5 bases). The CDR3 runs 14 residues. Germline V gene sequence: CDR1 SGHNT, CDR2 YYREEE (reference sequence). Trimming took 6 bases from V and 7 from J, leaving 17 bases between them. CDR3 sequence: CASTRTGIENEQFF. In DNA form, the CDR3 reads TGTGCCAGCACCCGTACGGGGATTGAGAATGAGCAGTTCTTC.

The V and J genes are TRBV15 and TRBJ2-5, with TRBD2 matching over 7 bases. The CDR3 spans 15 residues. Germline values: CDR1 LNHNV, CDR2 YYDKDF (reference sequence). J lost 1 base, V lost 3 bases, and 5 bases had no gene match. The CDR3 spells CATSSGGGSQETQYF. CDR3 bases: TGTGCCACCAGCAGTGGGGGGGGTTCCCAAGAGACCCAGTACTTC.

The chain joins TRBV18 to TRBJ2-5; D not resolved. CDR1 is KGHSH and CDR2 is LQKENI in the germline V gene. This CDR3 is 13 amino acids long. V lost 2 bases and J lost 3, with 7 bases in between. CDR3 amino acids: CASSPFQEETQYF. CDR3 nucleotide sequence: TGTGCCAGCTCACCATTCCAGGAAGAGACCCAGTACTTC.

This clone occurred a few times. This chain uses TRBV6-5 with TRBJ2-7; D unclear. V was clipped by 5 bases and J by 6 bases, with 11 bases between them. Germline V lookup: CDR1 MNHEY, CDR2 SVGAGI. The CDR3 sequence is 12 residues long. The CDR3 bases are TGTGCCAGCAGTAAAGAAGTGGGCGAGCAGTACTTC. Protein sequence: CASSKEVGEQYF.

The J gene is TRBJ1-4, the V gene TRBV28, with TRBD1 identical over 10 bases. Germline V CDR1 and CDR2: MDHEN, SYDVKM. V lost 7 bases, J lost 5 bases, and 4 bases stayed unmatched. This CDR3 is 14 amino acids long. The CDR3 bases are TGTGCCAGCACTGGGGACAGGGGAAATGAAAAACTGTTTTTT. Its translation: CASTGDRGNEKLFF.

The chain links TRBV5-4 to TRBJ1-2; perhaps TRBD1 as D (5 bases). V was cut by 8 bases and J by 3 bases, with 17 bases left in between. This CDR3 has 14 residues. The V gene's germline CDR1 is SGHNT and CDR2 YYREEE (reference sequence). DNA of the CDR3: TGTGCCAGTACCCTCGGGGGAGGGTACTATGGCTACACCTTC. This sequence encodes CASTLGGGYYGYTF.

V gene TRBV29-1 combines with J gene TRBJ1-1; a weak D match, TRBD1 (6 bases). Germline loops: CDR1 SQVTM, CDR2 ANQGSEA. The CDR3 spans 14 residues. V gave up 5 bases and J gave up 1 base, with 14 bases separating them. CDR3 loop: CSVRTAWSNTEAFF. CDR3 sequence (DNA): TGCAGCGTTCGGACAGCCTGGTCGAACACTGAAGCTTTCTTT.

The chain uses TRBV5-1 and TRBJ1-2; tentative D call: TRBD1 (5 bases). V was trimmed by 4 bases and J by 8 bases, leaving 18 bases between them. This CDR3 spans 14 amino acids. Germline lookup yields CDR1 SGHRS and CDR2 YFSETQ. CDR3 sequence (DNA): TGCGCCAGCAGCCCCCTTGACAGCGAGTACGGCTACACCTTC. Residues: CASSPLDSEYGYTF. Drawing the rest from reference TRBV5-1 and TRBJ1-2, the complete variable domain is KAGVTQTPRYLIKTRGQQVTLSCSPISGHRSVSWYQQTPGQGLQFLFEYFSETQRNKGNFPGRFSGRQFSNSRSEMNVSTLELGDSALYLCASSPLDSEYGYTFGSGTRLTVV.

This chain connects TRBV10-1 to TRBJ2-3; TRBD2 is a possible D gene (5 bases). This CDR3 has 14 residues. The germline V and J ends were trimmed by 4 bases and 4 bases, with 12 bases remaining between them. The germline gives CDR1 WNHNN, CDR2 SYGVQD (reference sequence). CDR3 loop: CASSGGPAADTQYF. In DNA, the CDR3 is TGCGCCAGCAGTGGAGGGCCGGCCGCAGATACGCAGTATTTT.

In its sample, this clone was seen a few times. This rearrangement joins TRBV5-1 to TRBJ2-7; 7 nucleotides line up with TRBD1. Per the germline V gene, CDR1 is SGHRS and CDR2 is YFSETQ. This CDR3 spans 14 amino acids. V was clipped by 0 bases and J by 5 bases; unmatched bases: 5. The CDR3 DNA follows: TGCGCCAGCAGCTTGGGAGGGGGCGAACACGAGCAGTACTTC. Translation: CASSLGGGEHEQYF.

The J gene is TRBJ1-2, the V gene TRBV19, with 8 bases lining up with TRBD1. J was trimmed by 2 bases and V by 4 bases; bases with no gene match: 3. The CDR3 has 14 amino acids. Germline values: CDR1 LNHDA, CDR2 SQIVND (reference sequence). CDR3 sequence: CASSSGQGNYGYTF. The CDR3 DNA reads TGTGCCAGTAGTAGCGGACAGGGAAACTATGGCTACACCTTC.

The V and J genes are TRBV10-1 and TRBJ1-1; D may be TRBD1 (6 bases). This CDR3 is 13 amino acids long. Germline V gives CDR1 WNHNN, CDR2 SYGVQD (reference sequence). The V gene lost 1 base and the J gene lost 6 bases, with 9 bases spanning the gap. CDR3 nucleotide sequence: TGCGCCAGCAGTGAGTACAGGGACTCTGAAGCTTTCTTT. Protein: CASSEYRDSEAFF.

V and J are TRBV15 and TRBJ1-1, with 7 bases that match TRBD1. CDR3 length: 17 residues. V lost 3 bases and J lost 3; bases outside the gene matches: 13. Per germline, CDR1 LNHNV and CDR2 YYDKDF (reference sequence). DNA of the CDR3: TGTGCCACCAGCAGGGACGGGACAGCCCTAGTACACACTGAAGCTTTCTTT. This encodes CATSRDGTALVHTEAFF. Full variable domain (rest looked up from reference TRBV15 and TRBJ1-1): DAMVIQNPRYQVTQFGKPVTLSCSQTLNHNVMYWYQQKSSQAPKLLFHYYDKDFNNEADTPDNFQSRRPNTSFCFLDIRSPGLGDTAMYLCATSRDGTALVHTEAFFGQGTRLTVV.

V and J are TRBV19 and TRBJ2-1; TRBD2 aligns across 8 bases. V shed 1 base, J shed 15 bases, and the junction held 11 bases outside the gene matches. The CDR3 length is 14 residues. Per germline, CDR1 LNHDA and CDR2 SQIVND (reference sequence). CDR3 residues: CASSIGLAGGGRFF. The CDR3 DNA is TGTGCCAGTAGTATAGGGTTGGCGGGAGGCGGGAGGTTCTTC.

Written as DNA, the CDR3 is TGCGCCAGCAGCCAAGACCGGCTGGGGTACCAAGAGACCCAGTACTTC. Translating gives CASSQDRLGYQETQYF. The V call is TRBV4-1, the J call TRBJ2-5; D call uncertain. The germline gives CDR1 MGHRA, CDR2 YSYEKL. This CDR3 spans 16 amino acids. V was trimmed by 0 bases and J by 0 bases, leaving 11 bases between them.

This chain connects TRBV7-9 to TRBJ2-3, with D tentatively TRBD1 (6 bases). The CDR3 spans 15 residues. CDR1 is SEHNR, CDR2 FQNEAQ, per germline (reference sequence). V was clipped by 5 bases and J by 5 bases, with 17 bases between them. The CDR3 reads CASSTQWGRGDTQYF. CDR3 in DNA: TGTGCCAGCAGCACCCAATGGGGGCGCGGAGATACGCAGTATTTT. The full variable domain, in which reference TRBV7-9 and TRBJ2-3 provide the parts outside the CDR3, is DTGVSQNPRHKITKRGQNVTFRCDPISEHNRLYWYRQTLGQGPEFLTYFQNEAQLEKSRLLSDRFSAERPKGSFSTLEIQRTEQGDSAMYLCASSTQWGRGDTQYFGPGTRLTVL.

With regard to this clone: A read error may produce the germline difference seen at one junction end. The CDR3 here is CASGLRIWSALAGGEHRGAVF. The CDR3 DNA reads TGTGCTAGTGGTTTGAGGATCTGGTCGGCTCTAGCGGGAGGCGAACACCGGGGAGCTGTTTTT. The gene calls are TRBV12-5 and TRBJ2-2; TRBD2 aligns across 11 bases. The CDR3 loop spans 21 amino acids. CDR1 is LGHNT and CDR2 is FRNRAP in the germline V gene.